The present entry profiles one T cell receptor (beta chain) with its context. Its antigen remains unidentified. The data derive from a study of cytomegalovirus exposure and HLA in healthy donors. Findings of the study overall: Earlier analysis yielded a pattern in which most TCR beta V segments were productive about 90% or about 30% of the time. Cytomegalovirus-associated status was assigned to approximately 160 TCR beta chains. Many donors shared some public TCRs, even though most TCR sequences were rare. A later analysis reportedly found that, within productive TCRs, an Asian-associated ancestry cluster had fewer N-insertions than the mean observed across the roughly 700 donors.

The CDR3 sequence is 13 residues long. The ends were cut back, 5 bases at V and 4 bases at J, with 12 bases in the middle. Germline CDR1 reads MDHEN; CDR2 reads SYDVKM. The PCR was carried out with 60 Vbeta primers and 13 Jbeta primers. Assay used: immunoSEQ multiplex PCR; TCRdb lists only in-frame clones, some missing. The table records 150,000 to 200,000 clones, about 79% of them present only once. The chain couples TRBV28 to TRBJ2-7; no clear D. The sequence came from a man aged 50 to 60 in good health and CMV-seropositive. The sequencing input was PBMCs. The CDR3 region is CASSPPVVYEQYF. Written as DNA, the CDR3 is TGTGCCAGCAGTCCCCCAGTTGTATACGAGCAGTACTTC.